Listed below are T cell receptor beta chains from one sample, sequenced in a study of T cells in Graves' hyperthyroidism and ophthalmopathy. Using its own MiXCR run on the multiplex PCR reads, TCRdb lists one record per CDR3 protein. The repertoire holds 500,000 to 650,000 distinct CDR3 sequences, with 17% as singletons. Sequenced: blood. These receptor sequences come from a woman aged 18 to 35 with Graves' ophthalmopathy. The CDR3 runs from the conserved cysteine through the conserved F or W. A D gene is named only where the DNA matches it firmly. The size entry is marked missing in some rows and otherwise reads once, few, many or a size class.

CASSGRGAYNEQFF TGTGCCAGCAGCGGAAGGGGGGCCTACAATGAGCAGTTCTTC TRBJ2-1 NA NA TRBV9
CASSLGIWDRVYGYTF TGTGCCAGCAGTTTAGGCATTTGGGACAGGGTCTATGGCTACACCTTC TRBJ1-2 many TRBD1 TRBV28
CASSLSGVAFF TGTGCCAGCAGTTTATCAGGGGTAGCTTTCTTT TRBJ1-1 many NA TRBV27
CASSSLGASPGTGELFF TGTGCCAGCAGTAGCCTGGGGGCATCTCCCGGTACCGGGGAGCTGTTTTTT TRBJ2-2 few NA TRBV2
CSVEDEGRSSYNEQFF TGCAGCGTTGAAGACGAAGGTAGGAGCTCCTACAATGAGCAGTTCTTC TRBJ2-1 many NA TRBV29-1
CASSPGDAMNTEAFF TGTGCCAGCAGCCCGGGGGACGCAATGAACACTGAAGCTTTCTTT TRBJ1-1 many NA TRBV7-6
CSAIVRGRETQYF TGCAGTGCTATAGTCAGGGGGCGAGAGACCCAGTACTTC TRBJ2-5 few TRBD1 TRBV20-1
CASSSSQGGFTEAFF TGTGCCAGCAGTTCTTCACAGGGGGGGTTTACTGAAGCTTTCTTT TRBJ1-1 many TRBD1 TRBV6-1
CASSQTGVLLNQPQHF TGTGCCAGCAGCCAGACAGGGGTCCTCCTCAATCAGCCCCAGCATTTT TRBJ1-5 many TRBD1 TRBV7-2
CASSLDPRRNTEAFF TGTGCCAGCAGCTTGGATCCCAGGAGGAACACTGAAGCTTTCTTT TRBJ1-1 few NA TRBV5-6
CAISERRSGYYNEQFF TGTGCCATCAGTGAGAGGCGAAGCGGATACTACAATGAGCAGTTCTTC TRBJ2-1 few NA TRBV10-3
CASQDRVGTDTQYF TGTGCCAGCCAGGACAGGGTGGGTACAGATACGCAGTATTTT TRBJ2-3 many TRBD1 TRBV6-1
CASSWGLAGGLTAKNIQYF TGTGCCAGCAGTTGGGGACTAGCGGGGGGCCTTACTGCCAAAAACATTCAGTACTTC TRBJ2-4 NA TRBD2 TRBV7-2
CVFGNRDRGLNYQPQHF TGTGTTTTTGGAAACCGGGACAGGGGATTAAATTATCAGCCCCAGCATTTT TRBJ1-5 NA TRBD1 TRBV12-5
CASTRQGTYEQYF TGTGCCAGCACCAGACAGGGAACCTACGAGCAGTACTTC TRBJ2-7 many TRBD1 TRBV11-2
CASSDGGRRTDTQYF TGTGCCAGCAGTGACGGCGGGAGGAGAACAGATACGCAGTATTTT TRBJ2-3 NA TRBD2 TRBV2
CASSVGTENTEAFF TGTGCCAGCAGCGTTGGGACAGAGAACACTGAAGCTTTCTTT TRBJ1-1 many TRBD1 TRBV9
CASSLDRDEGYEQYF TGTGCCAGCAGCTTGGACAGGGACGAGGGCTACGAGCAGTACTTC TRBJ2-7 few TRBD1 TRBV11-2
CASSVSRGLNEQFF TGTGCCAGCAGTGTATCCCGGGGCCTCAATGAGCAGTTCTTC TRBJ2-1 few NA TRBV6-2/TRBV6-3
CSVERIDNEQFF TGCAGCGTTGAACGGATAGACAATGAGCAGTTCTTC TRBJ2-1 many NA TRBV29-1
CASSLWGRAHVQHF TGTGCCAGCAGTTTATGGGGCCGAGCTCATGTCCAGCATTTT TRBJ1-5 few NA TRBV28
CAWSVQGLGYNEQFF TGTGCCTGGAGTGTACAGGGATTAGGCTACAATGAGCAGTTCTTC TRBJ2-1 many NA TRBV30
CASSLSPESNQPQHF TGCGCCAGCAGCCTTAGCCCCGAAAGCAATCAGCCCCAGCATTTT TRBJ1-5 many NA TRBV5-1
CAISESIRRGTGMDGYTF TGTGCCATCAGTGAGTCAATCAGAAGGGGGACAGGGATGGATGGCTACACCTTC TRBJ1-2 many TRBD1 TRBV10-3
CASSQDVQGPRELFF TGTGCCAGCAGCCAAGATGTGCAGGGGCCGAGGGAGCTGTTTTTT TRBJ2-2 few NA TRBV3-1
CSATGDLGEQYF TGCAGTGCTACAGGGGATCTGGGCGAGCAGTACTTC TRBJ2-7 NA NA TRBV20-1
CAGGGVMGSPLHF TGTGCCGGGGGGGGGGTAATGGGATCACCCCTCCACTTT TRBJ1-6 many NA TRBV28
CASSFVFGRRESPLHF TGTGCCAGCAGCTTTGTGTTTGGGAGGAGAGAATCACCCCTCCACTTT TRBJ1-6 few NA TRBV7-2
CASSPRNRDRDTEAFF TGTGCCAGCTCACCTCGGAACAGGGATCGGGACACTGAAGCTTTCTTT TRBJ1-1 NA NA TRBV18
CSVQGSYNSPLHF TGCAGCGTTCAGGGGTCTTATAATTCACCCCTCCACTTT TRBJ1-6 NA NA TRBV29-1
CSAGSTGEGSGYTF TGCAGTGCCGGAAGTACAGGGGAGGGGAGTGGCTACACCTTC TRBJ1-2 many TRBD1 TRBV20-1
CSVEVRQQTYGYTF TGCAGCGTTGAAGTTAGACAACAGACCTATGGCTACACCTTC TRBJ1-2 many NA TRBV29-1
CSARAATGSYEQYF TGCAGTGCTAGGGCAGCTACTGGCTCCTACGAGCAGTACTTC TRBJ2-7 many NA TRBV20-1
CASSLEGNEKLFF TGTGCCAGCAGCTTAGAGGGTAATGAAAAACTGTTTTTT TRBJ1-4 NA NA TRBV7-9
CASSYNRGGELFF TGTGCCAGCAGTTACAACCGTGGCGGGGAGCTGTTTTTT TRBJ2-2 NA NA TRBV6-5
CSVRGGLTDYGYTF TGCAGCGTAAGAGGAGGCCTGACGGACTATGGCTACACCTTC TRBJ1-2 few NA TRBV29-1
CASHRTGGHYGYTF TGTGCCAGCCATCGGACAGGAGGGCACTATGGCTACACCTTC TRBJ1-2 many TRBD1 TRBV2
CAISEVSGNTGELFF TGTGCCATCAGTGAGGTTAGCGGAAACACCGGGGAGCTGTTTTTT TRBJ2-2 few NA TRBV10-3
CASSFTGRKEGLREQYF TGTGCCAGCAGCTTTACCGGGCGCAAGGAGGGTCTACGCGAGCAGTACTTC TRBJ2-7 many NA TRBV7-6
CASSLLSIQGIQPQHF TGTGCCAGCAGTTTATTGTCAATCCAGGGCATACAGCCCCAGCATTTT TRBJ1-5 many NA TRBV28
CSADDQVGAEAFF TGCAGTGCCGACGACCAAGTTGGGGCTGAAGCTTTCTTT TRBJ1-1 many NA TRBV20-1
CASSLERVVSTDTQYF TGTGCCAGCAGCTTAGAGCGGGTCGTTTCCACAGATACGCAGTATTTT TRBJ2-3 many NA TRBV7-2
CASSSGFEQYF TGTGCCAGCAGTTCAGGCTTTGAGCAGTACTTC TRBJ2-7 many NA TRBV12-3/TRBV12-4
CASSFMGGSTDTQYF TGCGCCAGCAGCTTCATGGGGGGCAGCACAGATACGCAGTATTTT TRBJ2-3 many NA TRBV5-1
CASSEGGITEAFF TGTGCCAGTAGTGAGGGGGGTATCACTGAAGCTTTCTTT TRBJ1-1 NA NA TRBV19
CASSEDFSSGELFF TGTGCCAGCAGTGAAGACTTCAGCTCCGGGGAGCTGTTTTTT TRBJ2-2 few NA TRBV2
CASQYLDRVTEAFF TGTGCCAGCCAGTACCTGGACAGGGTGACTGAAGCTTTCTTT TRBJ1-1 many TRBD1 TRBV7-8
CASSLGGRRDNQPQHF TGTGCCAGCAGCTTGGGAGGACGCCGCGACAATCAGCCCCAGCATTTT TRBJ1-5 NA NA TRBV7-3
CASSGGRGRETQYF TGTGCCAGCAGTGGGGGCAGGGGGCGAGAGACCCAGTACTTC TRBJ2-5 few TRBD1 TRBV27
CASSQMGQGGSSYEQYF TGTGCCAGCAGCCAAATGGGACAGGGGGGCTCCTCCTACGAGCAGTACTTC TRBJ2-7 many TRBD1 TRBV5-6
CASSLAGGTTHAGEQFF TGTGCCAGCAGCTTAGCCGGCGGGACTACTCATGCTGGTGAGCAGTTCTTC TRBJ2-1 NA TRBD2 TRBV7-6
CASSATSGGYEQYF TGTGCCAGCAGCGCAACTAGCGGCGGTTACGAGCAGTACTTC TRBJ2-7 many TRBD2 TRBV7-9
CASSLIGWTGGYSYEQYF TGTGCCAGCAGTTTGATTGGGTGGACAGGGGGCTACTCCTACGAGCAGTACTTC TRBJ2-7 NA TRBD1 TRBV28
CASRQGLDTQYF TGTGCCAGCCGGCAGGGATTAGATACGCAGTATTTT TRBJ2-3 NA NA TRBV6-2/TRBV6-3
CASTPGQGAYEQYF TGTGCCAGCACCCCGGGACAGGGAGCCTACGAGCAGTACTTC TRBJ2-7 NA TRBD1 TRBV25-1
CAISDRSQGFEAFF TGTGCCATCAGTGATCGGTCTCAGGGCTTTGAAGCTTTCTTT TRBJ1-1 NA NA TRBV10-3
CASSLSTGPGNTIYF TGTGCCAGCAGTTTATCCACAGGGCCTGGAAACACCATATATTTT TRBJ1-3 NA NA TRBV27
CASSPGDHEQYF TGTGCCAGCTCACCAGGGGATCACGAGCAGTACTTC TRBJ2-7 many NA TRBV18
CASSPLTGGSTGANVLTF TGTGCCAGCAGCCCCCTGACAGGGGGCTCAACTGGGGCCAACGTCCTGACTTTC TRBJ2-6 NA TRBD1 TRBV9